The TCR beta chain described here comes from a study of prognosis after radiotherapy for stage I lung cancer. Study in general: Patients with tumors diagnosed as squamous cell carcinoma numbered over five, and those with adenocarcinoma around 11.

Notes on the study in general: Shannon entropy after stereotactic body radiation therapy was lower in patients who developed distant metastases. Tumor-specific status of the expanded TCR clones was not determined in the analysis.

The length of the CDR3 is 19 residues. Germline V gene data show CDR1 as SSHAT and CDR2 as FNYEAQ (reference sequence). Multiplex PCR in two rounds served to amplify TCR beta CDR3 from genomic DNA. Primers targeting each individual TRBV and TRBJ gene were applied in first-round PCR. MiXCR, run by TCRdb on the multiplex PCR reads, gives a single entry per CDR3 protein. Here the sample spans roughly 24,000 distinct CDR3 sequences, roughly two fifths being singletons. This clonotype was counted at least ten times. Its antigen is currently unknown. Germline and junction disagree at one end, which may indicate a read error.

This receptor was identified in a donor aged 50 or older with non-small cell lung cancer. The sequenced sample was PBMCs, obtained before or after stereotactic body radiation therapy (not recorded which). The rearrangement uses TRBV7-7 and TRBJ2-1, with 13 bases lining up with TRBD2. CDR3 region: CASSLRPRTSGRIIDEQFF. CDR3 DNA sequence: TGTGCTAGCAGCTTACGGCCAAGGACTAGCGGGAGAATTATCGATGAGCAGTTCTTC.